This TCR beta chain comes out of a study of T cell changes during pregnancy in multiple sclerosis. The CDR3 covers 16 residues. Trimming pared 2 bases from V and 0 bases from J, leaving 11 bases between. Germline V gives CDR1 KGHSH, CDR2 LQKENI. Sequencing was performed with immunoSEQ multiplex PCR; in TCRdb, only in-frame clones are kept and a portion is missing. The sample consists of roughly 61,000 clones, more than 75% of them appearing once. The V and J genes are TRBV18 and TRBJ2-1; D is undetermined. This TCR was recovered from a female donor in good health, enrolled as a control in a pregnancy study. The input for sequencing was peripheral blood, taken in the first trimester of pregnancy. This chain's CDR3 is CASSPEDGFSYNEQFF. The CDR3 coding sequence is TGTGCCAGCTCACCAGAAGACGGGTTCTCCTACAATGAGCAGTTCTTC.